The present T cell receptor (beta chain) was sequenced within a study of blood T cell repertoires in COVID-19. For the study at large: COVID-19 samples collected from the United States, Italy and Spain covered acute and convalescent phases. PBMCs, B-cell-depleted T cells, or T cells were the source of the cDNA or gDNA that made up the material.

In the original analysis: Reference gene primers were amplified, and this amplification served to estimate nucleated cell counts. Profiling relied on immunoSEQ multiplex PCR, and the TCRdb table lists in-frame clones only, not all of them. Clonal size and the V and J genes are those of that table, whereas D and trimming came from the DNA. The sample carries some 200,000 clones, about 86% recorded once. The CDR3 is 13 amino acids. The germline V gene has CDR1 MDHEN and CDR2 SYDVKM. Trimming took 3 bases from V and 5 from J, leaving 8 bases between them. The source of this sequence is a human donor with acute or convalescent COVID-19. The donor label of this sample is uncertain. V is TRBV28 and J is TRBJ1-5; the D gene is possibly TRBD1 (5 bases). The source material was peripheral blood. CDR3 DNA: TGTGCCAGCAGTTTCGCGGGGGATCAGCCCCAGCATTTT. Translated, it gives CASSFAGDQPQHF.